This T cell receptor (beta chain) was captured in a study of blood T cell repertoires in COVID-19. Study details: The United States, Italy and Spain supplied acute and convalescent COVID-19 samples. The analysed material was cDNA or gDNA that came from T cells, B-cell-depleted T cells, or PBMCs.

Germline CDR1 MNHEY, CDR2 SVGAGI. This CDR3 is built from 13 residues. Losses at the gene ends were 10 bases for V and 7 bases for J; bases not matched to a gene: 10. In the source study's methods: It was from reference gene primer amplification that nucleated cell counts were estimated. The data were produced by immunoSEQ multiplex PCR, yet TCRdb's version contains in-frame clones alone and is incomplete. That table furnishes V, J and clone size, whereas the DNA furnished D and trimming. The sample includes roughly 190,000 clones, 65% to 80% of them seen just once. This sequence was found in a woman aged 45-65 years with acute or convalescent COVID-19. The chain joins TRBV6-5 to TRBJ1-5; 7 nucleotides match TRBD1. Sequenced: peripheral blood. This CDR3 reads CATRSGGQQPQHF. The CDR3 DNA follows: TGTGCCACCAGATCAGGGGGACAGCAGCCCCAGCATTTT.